Sequencing of this TCR beta chain was carried out in a study of cytomegalovirus exposure and HLA in healthy donors. The PCR ran on 60 Vbeta and 13 Jbeta primers. Sequencing used immunoSEQ multiplex PCR; TCRdb keeps in-frame clones, though not all of them. In the table there are roughly 130,000 clones, about 74% of which are singletons. J gave up 8 bases and V 4 bases, and 2 bases lay outside the gene matches. The germline V gene has CDR1 SGHDT and CDR2 YYEEEE. This CDR3 contains 12 residues. This TCR was sampled from a woman aged 50 to 60 in good health and CMV-seropositive. The sample comprised PBMCs. The J gene is TRBJ1-4, the V gene TRBV5-6; 7 bases line up with TRBD1. The CDR3 DNA sequence: TGTGCCAGCAGCCTGGGACAGGAAAAACTGTTTTTT. Amino acids: CASSLGQEKLFF.